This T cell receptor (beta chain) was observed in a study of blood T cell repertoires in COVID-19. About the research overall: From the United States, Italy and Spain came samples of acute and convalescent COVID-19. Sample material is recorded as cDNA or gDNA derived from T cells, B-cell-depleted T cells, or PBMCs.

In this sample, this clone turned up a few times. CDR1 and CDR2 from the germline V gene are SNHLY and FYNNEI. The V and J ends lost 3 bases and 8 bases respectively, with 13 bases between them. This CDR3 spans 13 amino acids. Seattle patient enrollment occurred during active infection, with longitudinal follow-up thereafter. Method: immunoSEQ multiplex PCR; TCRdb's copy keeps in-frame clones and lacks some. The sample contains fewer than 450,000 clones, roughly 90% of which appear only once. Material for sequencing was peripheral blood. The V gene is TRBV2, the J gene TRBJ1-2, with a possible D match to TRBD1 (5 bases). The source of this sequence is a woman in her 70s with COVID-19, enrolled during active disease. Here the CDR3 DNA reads TGTGCCAGCAGTGATCCGGGGGGGTCCGGCTACACCTTC. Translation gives CASSDPGGSGYTF.